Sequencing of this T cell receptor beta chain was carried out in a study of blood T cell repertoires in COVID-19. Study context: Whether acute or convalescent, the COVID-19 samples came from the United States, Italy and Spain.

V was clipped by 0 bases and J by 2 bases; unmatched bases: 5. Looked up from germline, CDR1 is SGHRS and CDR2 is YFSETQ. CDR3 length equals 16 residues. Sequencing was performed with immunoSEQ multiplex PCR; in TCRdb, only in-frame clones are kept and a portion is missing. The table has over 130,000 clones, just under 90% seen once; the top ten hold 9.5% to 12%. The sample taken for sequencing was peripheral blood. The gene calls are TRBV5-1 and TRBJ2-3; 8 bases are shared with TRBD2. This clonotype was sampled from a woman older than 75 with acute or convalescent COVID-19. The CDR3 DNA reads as TGCGCCAGCAGCTTGGGTCCGGGGGGGCTCACAGATACGCAGTATTTT. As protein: CASSLGPGGLTDTQYF. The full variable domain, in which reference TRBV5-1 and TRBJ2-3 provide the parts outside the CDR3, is KAGVTQTPRYLIKTRGQQVTLSCSPISGHRSVSWYQQTPGQGLQFLFEYFSETQRNKGNFPGRFSGRQFSNSRSEMNVSTLELGDSALYLCASSLGPGGLTDTQYFGPGTRLTVL.